Below are 25 T cell receptor beta chains sequenced from a single sample in a study of T cells in Graves' hyperthyroidism and ophthalmopathy. RNA transcripts were the template for amplifying TCR beta CDR3 regions. RT-PCR in the first round (using the HTBI primer set) targeted the TCR CDR3. MiXCR, applied by TCRdb to the multiplex PCR reads, yields one record per CDR3 protein. The table has roughly 700,000 distinct CDR3 sequences, approximately 15% seen once. Sample: blood. These receptors were collected from a middle-aged man with Graves' hyperthyroidism.

This chain uses TRBV18 with TRBJ2-7, with 8 bases matching TRBD1. This CDR3 is built from 15 residues. The J segment lost 7 bases and the V segment lost 3 bases, leaving 11 bases of the junction unmatched. Germline lookup yields CDR1 KGHSH and CDR2 LQKENI. The CDR3 bases are TGTGCCAGCTCACCCTCCTTAGGACAGGGTCTTGAGCAGTACTTC. Protein: CASSPSLGQGLEQYF.

This clonotype turned up a few times. The rearrangement joins TRBV30 to TRBJ1-6; D gene unclear. CDR1 and CDR2 from the germline V gene are GTSNPN and SVGIG (reference sequence). V gave up 3 bases and J gave up 0 bases, with 15 bases separating them. The CDR3 loop spans 17 amino acids. The CDR3 protein is CAWRIRVKSSYNSPLHF. The CDR3 DNA reads as TGTGCCTGGAGAATAAGGGTTAAGAGCTCCTATAATTCACCCCTCCACTTT.

This clonotype showed up just a few times. This chain uses TRBV19 with TRBJ1-5; D not resolved. Germline V gene lookup returns CDR1 LNHDA and CDR2 SQIVND (reference sequence). This CDR3 is built from 15 residues. With 0 bases removed from V and 7 bases from J, the gap between germline ends came to 13 bases. The CDR3, as DNA: TGTGCCAGTAGTATAGATGCCGACGGCCGCCAGCCCCAGCATTTT. Residues: CASSIDADGRQPQHF.

V and J are TRBV30 and TRBJ1-5; 7 nucleotides match TRBD1. From germline, CDR1 is GTSNPN and CDR2 SVGIG (reference sequence). J gave up 1 base and V 1 base, and 4 bases lay outside the gene matches. The CDR3 spans 15 residues. The CDR3 loop reads CAWSETGASNQPQHF. In DNA, the CDR3 is TGTGCCTGGAGTGAAACAGGGGCAAGCAATCAGCCCCAGCATTTT.

As to this clonotype: The junction does not match germline at one end; this may be a read error. The chain has TRBV2 and TRBJ1-2, with unresolved D. The CDR3 has 13 residues. Germline V gene sequence: CDR1 SNHLY, CDR2 FYNNEI. The CDR3 loop is CASSEALSSGCTF. CDR3 bases: TGTGCCAGCAGCGAAGCGCTTAGCAGTGGCTGCACCTTC.

The J gene is TRBJ2-5, the V gene TRBV20-1, with TRBD2 matching 10 bases. Germline loops: CDR1 DFQATT, CDR2 SNEGSKA (reference sequence). V shed 3 bases, J shed 5 bases, and the junction held 15 bases outside the gene matches. CDR3 length: 17 residues. The CDR3 here is CSARALAGSQQGETQYF. The CDR3 DNA follows: TGCAGTGCTAGGGCACTAGCGGGATCCCAACAAGGCGAGACCCAGTACTTC.

This clonotype was detected many times. This chain uses TRBV18 with TRBJ2-1, with D maybe TRBD1 (7 bases). CDR1 and CDR2 (germline): KGHSH, LQKENI. Trimming cost V 4 bases and J 3 bases, with 13 bases left between them. The CDR3 sequence is 15 residues long. The CDR3 spells CASSLRRDSYNEQFF. As DNA, the CDR3 is TGTGCCAGCTCACTCAGGAGGGACAGCTACAATGAGCAGTTCTTC.

The sample holds many counts of this clonotype. This chain connects TRBV24-1 to TRBJ2-6; D gene uncertain. From germline, CDR1 is KGHDR and CDR2 SFDVKD. V was pared by 3 bases and J by 0 bases, with 8 bases between. The CDR3 consists of 16 residues. CDR3 bases: TGTGCCACCAGTGATGGCGCCGTCTCTGGGGCCAACGTCCTGACTTTC. This translates into CATSDGAVSGANVLTF.

The chain couples TRBV25-1 to TRBJ1-4; possible D gene TRBD1, 5 bases. V dropped 5 bases and J dropped 10 bases, with 17 bases sitting between them. The CDR3 contains 14 residues. CDR1 MGHDK and CDR2 SYGVNS come from the germline V gene. The CDR3 reads CASSTDNPGGKLFF. DNA for the CDR3: TGTGCCAGCAGTACGGACAACCCGGGAGGAAAACTGTTTTTT.

This clonotype was seen only a few times. V usage is TRBV6-5 and J usage is TRBJ2-1; weak D call: TRBD2 (5 bases). V was shortened by 4 bases and J by 2 bases, with 12 bases between the two germline ends. CDR1 and CDR2 from the germline V gene are MNHEY and SVGAGI. The CDR3 sequence is 15 residues long. The CDR3 sequence: CASSSPTRTYNEQFF. CDR3 coding DNA: TGTGCCAGCAGTTCCCCAACTAGAACCTACAATGAGCAGTTCTTC.

This clonotype was recorded at least ten times. J is TRBJ2-1 and V is TRBV11-2; perhaps TRBD2 as D (6 bases). The CDR3 is 15 amino acids. CDR1 is SGHAT and CDR2 is FQNNGV in the germline V gene. Trimming took off 4 bases at V and 0 bases at J, with 10 bases between the two ends. CDR3 sequence reads: CASSSGDSSYNEQFF. The CDR3 nucleotides read TGTGCCAGCAGCTCGGGGGATAGCTCCTACAATGAGCAGTTCTTC.

This clonotype appeared a few times. V and J are TRBV7-9 and TRBJ2-7, with TRBD2 identical over 9 bases. V gave up 3 bases and J gave up 2 bases; unmatched junction bases: 5. Germline V CDR1 and CDR2: SEHNR, FQNEAQ (reference sequence). CDR3 length: 15 amino acids. The CDR3 DNA sequence: TGTGCCAGCAGCTTCACTAGCGGGTGGGCCTACGAGCAGTACTTC. The encoded protein is CASSFTSGWAYEQYF.

This clonotype was observed at least ten times. The V gene is TRBV27, the J gene TRBJ2-5, with 11 bases that match TRBD2. The CDR3 contains 17 residues. The J segment lost 2 bases and the V segment lost 6 bases, leaving 11 bases of the junction unmatched. CDR1 MNHEY and CDR2 SMNVEV come from the germline V gene (reference sequence). The CDR3, as DNA: TGTGCCAGCAGCCCCACGAAACTAGCGGGAGTACAAGAGACCCAGTACTTC. It encodes CASSPTKLAGVQETQYF.

This clonotype was detected a few times. CDR3 bases: TGCGCCAGCAGCTTAAGCGGTAAAGGTGGAGAGACCCAGTACTTC. The encoded protein is CASSLSGKGGETQYF. The chain links TRBV5-1 to TRBJ2-5; D possibly corresponds to TRBD2 (5 bases). CDR1 SGHRS and CDR2 YFSETQ come from the germline V gene. This CDR3 is 15 amino acids long. Trimming left V 2 bases short and J 4 bases short, with 15 bases between.

There are many counts of this clonotype. This chain uses TRBV29-1 with TRBJ2-1; the match to TRBD2 covers 7 bases. The CDR3 spans 13 residues. Germline values: CDR1 SQVTM, CDR2 ANQGSEA. Unmatched junction bases numbered 10, after V lost 7 bases and J lost 7 bases. Here the CDR3 reads CSAPGRLGNEQFF. The CDR3 bases are TGCAGCGCACCCGGGAGGTTGGGGAATGAGCAGTTCTTC.

This clonotype was counted between two and nine times. The chain combines TRBV27 with TRBJ2-3, with D perhaps TRBD1 (6 bases). Trimming pared 2 bases from V and 2 bases from J, leaving 14 bases between. The CDR3 consists of 16 residues. Germline lookup yields CDR1 MNHEY and CDR2 SMNVEV (reference sequence). CDR3 in amino acids: CASSLIRGTYTDTQYF. Written as DNA, the CDR3 is TGTGCCAGCAGTTTAATTAGGGGGACATACACAGATACGCAGTATTTT.

This clonotype was observed a handful of times. The genes are TRBV7-2 and TRBJ2-6; no definite D call. This CDR3 contains 15 residues. CDR1 SGHTA and CDR2 FQGNSA come from the germline V gene. V was clipped by 4 bases and J by 0 bases, with 7 bases between them. The CDR3 DNA is TGTGCCAGCAGCTCCATATTCTCTGGGGCCAACGTCCTGACTTTC. Translating it yields CASSSIFSGANVLTF.

In its sample, this clonotype was seen many times. The chain employs TRBV20-1 and TRBJ2-3, with 14 bases lining up with TRBD2. J lost 2 bases, V lost 3 bases, and 4 bases had no gene match. The CDR3 extends over 16 amino acids. Germline V gene lookup returns CDR1 DFQATT and CDR2 SNEGSKA (reference sequence). Here the CDR3 DNA reads TGCAGTGCTAGTGGACTAGCGGGAGGCTACACAGATACGCAGTATTTT. The encoded protein is CSASGLAGGYTDTQYF.

This clonotype has at least ten counts. This chain links TRBV28 with TRBJ2-7; the match to TRBD1 covers 12 bases. This CDR3 spans 15 amino acids. From germline, CDR1 is MDHEN and CDR2 SYDVKM. V lost 4 bases, J lost 4 bases, and 5 bases stayed unmatched. The CDR3 loop is CASSSPGQGAYEQYF. CDR3 DNA sequence: TGTGCCAGCAGTTCGCCGGGACAGGGGGCATACGAGCAGTACTTC.

This clonotype was observed a handful of times. The chain joins TRBV20-1 to TRBJ2-7; the match to TRBD1 covers 8 bases. There are 15 residues in the CDR3. V was clipped by 4 bases and J by 5 bases; unmatched bases: 13. Germline V gene data show CDR1 as DFQATT and CDR2 as SNEGSKA (reference sequence). CDR3 sequence (DNA): TGCAGTGCTACCCCCCGGACAGGGATGCAGGACGAGCAGTACTTC. Its translation is CSATPRTGMQDEQYF.

This clonotype was detected many times. The gene calls are TRBV20-1 and TRBJ1-5; a possible D gene is TRBD1 (5 bases). The CDR3 runs 11 residues. The germline gives CDR1 DFQATT, CDR2 SNEGSKA (reference sequence). In DNA, the CDR3 is TGCAGGGCGGGGACTAATCAGCCCCAGCATTTT. Protein: CRAGTNQPQHF.

This chain joins TRBV20-1 and TRBJ2-5; 11 bases align to TRBD2. The J segment lost 1 base and the V segment lost 3 bases, leaving 13 bases of the junction unmatched. Per the germline V gene, CDR1 is DFQATT and CDR2 is SNEGSKA (reference sequence). The CDR3 is 18 residues long. The CDR3 spells CSASPPTSGKWSQETQYF. In DNA form, the CDR3 reads TGCAGTGCTAGTCCCCCGACTAGCGGGAAGTGGTCCCAAGAGACCCAGTACTTC.

The J gene is TRBJ2-1, the V gene TRBV7-9, with TRBD2 matching over 7 bases. The J segment lost 6 bases and the V segment lost 5 bases, leaving 4 bases of the junction unmatched. The V gene's germline CDR1 is SEHNR and CDR2 FQNEAQ (reference sequence). This CDR3 contains 13 residues. CDR3 coding DNA: TGTGCCAGCAGCGCCAGGACTAGCAATGAGCAGTTCTTC. This translates into CASSARTSNEQFF.

This clonotype was seen many times. The V gene is TRBV2, the J gene TRBJ1-1, with no clear D. Germline V CDR1 and CDR2: SNHLY, FYNNEI. There are 15 residues in the CDR3. V was clipped by 2 bases and J by 6 bases, with 16 bases between them. DNA of the CDR3: TGTGCCAGCAGTGAATTGTATCCGATGGTGGCTGAAGCTTTCTTT. Encoded protein: CASSELYPMVAEAFF.

This clonotype was observed a handful of times. The junction does not match germline at one end; this may be a read error. The chain is built from TRBV28 and TRBJ2-6; possibly TRBD1 or TRBD2 for D (5 bases each). Looked up from germline, CDR1 is MDHEN and CDR2 is SYDVKM. The CDR3 spans 15 residues. CDR3 sequence (DNA): TGTGCCAGCAGTTGGGACCTCTCTGGGGCCAACGCCCTGACTTTC. Its protein product is CASSWDLSGANALTF.